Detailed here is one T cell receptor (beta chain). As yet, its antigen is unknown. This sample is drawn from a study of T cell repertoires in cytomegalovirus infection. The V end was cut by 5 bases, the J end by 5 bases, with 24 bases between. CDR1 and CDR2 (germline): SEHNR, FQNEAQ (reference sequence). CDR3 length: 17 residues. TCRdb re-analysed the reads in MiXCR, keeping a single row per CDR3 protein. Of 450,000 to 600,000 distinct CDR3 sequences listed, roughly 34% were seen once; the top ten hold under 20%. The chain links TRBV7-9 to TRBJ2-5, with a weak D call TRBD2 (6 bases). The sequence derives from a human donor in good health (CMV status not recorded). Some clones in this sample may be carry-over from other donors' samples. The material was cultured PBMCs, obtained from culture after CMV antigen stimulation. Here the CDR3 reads CASSPRVGGTSGETQYF. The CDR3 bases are TGTGCCAGCAGCCCCCGTGTTGGCGGGACCTCCGGGGAGACCCAGTACTTC.